This TCR beta chain was observed in a study of T-cell reconstitution after alpha-beta-depleted transplantation in children. Unique molecular identifiers were incorporated into the prepared TCRbeta library. TCRdb re-called the PCR reads through MiXCR, storing one row per CDR3 protein. The data contain 200,000 to 250,000 distinct CDR3 sequences, 6.6% of them seen just once; the ten biggest clones take up just over 5.5%. The sequence was collected from a boy younger than 10 with acute lymphoblastic leukemia, due to receive a stem cell transplant. Sequencing was performed on PBMCs, taken before TCRalphabeta/CD19-depleted stem cell transplant.

CDR3 in DNA: TGCAGTGCTCTTGGTCCCGGAAGGAGTGACGAGCAGTACTTC. Encoded protein: CSALGPGRSDEQYF. This chain links TRBV20-1 with TRBJ2-7; D not certain. This CDR3 comprises 14 residues. V gave up 5 bases and J gave up 5 bases, with 19 bases separating them. From germline, CDR1 is DFQATT and CDR2 SNEGSKA (reference sequence).